The rows below give T cell receptor beta chains drawn from one sample of a study of monozygotic twins with inflammatory bowel disease. TCRdb re-called the 5' RACE reads and shows each CDR3 protein once, DNA omitted. The sample table sets out about 110,000 distinct CDR3 sequences. The source material was blood. The receptors were gathered from a human donor with ulcerative colitis or Crohn's disease, or a healthy co-twin of an affected twin (not recorded which). The CDR3 runs from the conserved cysteine through the conserved F or W. The order of the fields is J gene, V gene, CDR3 protein.

j_call: TRBJ2-4
v_call: TRBV10-3
cdr3_aa: CAISEYNRAEDIQYF

j_call: TRBJ2-5
v_call: TRBV20-1
cdr3_aa: CSARAGAGGRETQYF

j_call: TRBJ2-2
v_call: TRBV5-4
cdr3_aa: CASSASGRYTGELFF

j_call: TRBJ1-5
v_call: TRBV7-2
cdr3_aa: CASSLGSAGDPQHF

j_call: TRBJ1-1
v_call: TRBV7-6
cdr3_aa: CASSLRVGGTEAFF

j_call: TRBJ2-5
v_call: TRBV7-2
cdr3_aa: CASTYGDRGEETQYF

j_call: TRBJ2-5
v_call: TRBV7-2
cdr3_aa: CASSTSDQETQYF

j_call: TRBJ1-5
v_call: TRBV20-1
cdr3_aa: CSARDADRAGNQPQHF

j_call: TRBJ2-5
v_call: TRBV11-2
cdr3_aa: CASSLSLFQETQYF

j_call: TRBJ1-6
v_call: TRBV20-1
cdr3_aa: CSATPESAGVLF

j_call: TRBJ2-7
v_call: TRBV5-1
cdr3_aa: CASSLAFGYEQYF

j_call: TRBJ2-7
v_call: TRBV28
cdr3_aa: CASSPGTGGGYEQYF

j_call: TRBJ2-1
v_call: TRBV3-1
cdr3_aa: CASSQDMRGSSYNEQFF

j_call: TRBJ2-7
v_call: TRBV27
cdr3_aa: CASREIAGVSYEQYF

j_call: TRBJ2-1
v_call: TRBV6-2/TRBV6-3
cdr3_aa: CASSITFQGAFKDEQFF

j_call: TRBJ2-1
v_call: TRBV6-5
cdr3_aa: CASSYHNEQFF

j_call: TRBJ2-3
v_call: TRBV24-1
cdr3_aa: CATSGGGWNTDTQYF

j_call: TRBJ2-7
v_call: TRBV9
cdr3_aa: CASSSSWTGDNEQYF